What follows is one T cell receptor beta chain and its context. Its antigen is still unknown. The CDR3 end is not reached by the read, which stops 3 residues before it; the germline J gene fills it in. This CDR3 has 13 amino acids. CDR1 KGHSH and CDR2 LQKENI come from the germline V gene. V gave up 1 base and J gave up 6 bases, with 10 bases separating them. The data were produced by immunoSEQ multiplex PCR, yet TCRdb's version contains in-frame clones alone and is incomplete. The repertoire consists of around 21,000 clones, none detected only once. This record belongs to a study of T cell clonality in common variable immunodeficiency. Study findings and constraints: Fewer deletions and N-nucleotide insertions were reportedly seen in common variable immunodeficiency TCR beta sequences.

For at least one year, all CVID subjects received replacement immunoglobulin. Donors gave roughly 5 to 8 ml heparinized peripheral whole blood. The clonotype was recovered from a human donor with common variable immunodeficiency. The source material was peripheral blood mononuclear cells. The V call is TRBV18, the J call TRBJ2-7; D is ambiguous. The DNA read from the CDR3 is TGTGCCAGCTCACCACTGTCCCTCGGCGAG. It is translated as CASSPLSLGE. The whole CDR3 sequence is CASSPLSLGEQYF.